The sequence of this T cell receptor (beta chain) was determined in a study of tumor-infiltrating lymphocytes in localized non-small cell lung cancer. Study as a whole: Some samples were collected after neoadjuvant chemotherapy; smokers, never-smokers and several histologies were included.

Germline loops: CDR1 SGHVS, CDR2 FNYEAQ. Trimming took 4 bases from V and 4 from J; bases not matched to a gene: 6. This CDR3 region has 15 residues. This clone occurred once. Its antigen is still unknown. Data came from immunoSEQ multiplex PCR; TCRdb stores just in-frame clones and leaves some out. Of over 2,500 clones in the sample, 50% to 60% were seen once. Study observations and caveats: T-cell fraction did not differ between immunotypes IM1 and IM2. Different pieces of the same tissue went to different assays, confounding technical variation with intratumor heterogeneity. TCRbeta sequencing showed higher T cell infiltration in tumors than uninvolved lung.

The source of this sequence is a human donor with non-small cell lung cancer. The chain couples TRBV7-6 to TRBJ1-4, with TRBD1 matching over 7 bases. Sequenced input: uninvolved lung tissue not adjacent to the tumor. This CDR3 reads CASSSTGAVNEKLFF. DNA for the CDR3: TGTGCCAGCAGCTCCACAGGGGCGGTTAATGAAAAACTGTTTTTT. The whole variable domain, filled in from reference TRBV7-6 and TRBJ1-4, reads GAGVSQSPRYKVTKRGQDVALRCDPISGHVSLYWYRQALGQGPEFLTYFNYEAQQDKSGLPNDRFSAERPEGSISTLTIQRTEQRDSAMYRCASSSTGAVNEKLFFGSGTQLSVL.